The following is a T cell receptor beta chain sequence with its context. Its antigen is not identified. V was shortened by 5 bases and J by 7 bases, with 21 bases between the two germline ends. CDR1 is SGHAT, CDR2 FQNNGV, per germline. CDR3 length equals 16 residues. TCRdb keeps only in-frame clones here, not all; method: immunoSEQ multiplex PCR. The sample includes under 30,000 clones, 78% seen only once; the top ten take roughly 20%. This specimen comes from a study of CD4 T cells in relation to SARS-CoV-2 and coronaviruses. Study overall: Negative control cultures got HIV-1 Nef peptides or no peptide.

The unexposed donors gave CD4+ T cells in about 2010-2019, prior to COVID-19. CD4+ T cells were isolated from the cells after around 10 days of culture. As cell numbers allowed, unexposed-donor CD4+ T cells faced SARS-CoV-2 S/N and four cold-coronavirus spikes. This receptor was identified in a human donor in good health. This chain connects TRBV11-2 to TRBJ2-1; possibly TRBD1 or TRBD2 for D (6 bases each). Specimen: CD4+ T cells from PBMCs, cultured in vitro. CDR3 DNA sequence: TGTGCCAGCAGCCTCCGTGTCGGGGGACACCCAAATGAGCAGTTCTTC. Translating gives CASSLRVGGHPNEQFF. Using reference TRBV11-2 and TRBJ2-1 for the parts outside the CDR3, the full variable domain is EAGVAQSPRYKIIEKRQSVAFWCNPISGHATLYWYQQILGQGPKLLIQFQNNGVVDDSQLPKDRFSAERLKGVDSTLKIQPAKLEDSAVYLCASSLRVGGHPNEQFFGPGTRLTVL.